These 5 T cell receptor beta chains share one sample of origin, sequenced in a study of blood T cell repertoires in COVID-19. Sequencing was performed with immunoSEQ multiplex PCR; in TCRdb, only in-frame clones are kept and a portion is missing. This table holds around 200,000 clones, 88% found once. The material sequenced was PBMCs or T cells enriched from blood (not recorded which). The source of these receptors is a woman in her twenties or thirties who had recovered from COVID-19.

This clone was seen just once. The chain couples TRBV23-1 to TRBJ1-2; TRBD1 agrees at 11 bases. TRBV23-1 belongs to the ORF category, with a function that is uncertain. V lost 7 bases to trimming and J lost 5 bases; unmatched junction nucleotides: 9. The CDR3 runs to 15 residues. CDR3 sequence: CASIRTGGDGYGYTF. CDR3 coding DNA: TGCGCCAGCATAAGGACAGGGGGCGACGGGTATGGCTACACCTTC.

The chain couples TRBV27 to TRBJ1-2; 8 nucleotides agree with TRBD1. The ends lost 6 bases at V and 7 bases at J; junction bases unmatched: 7. Germline V lookup: CDR1 MNHEY, CDR2 SMNVEV (reference sequence). The length of the CDR3 is 13 residues. The CDR3 nucleotides read TGTGCCAGCAGAGGACAGGGTTTGTCTGGCTACACCTTC. The encoded protein is CASRGQGLSGYTF.

The chain recombines TRBV7-9 with TRBJ1-2; a possible D gene is TRBD1 (5 bases). Germline CDR1 reads SEHNR; CDR2 reads FQNEAQ (reference sequence). The V end was cut by 7 bases, the J end by 7 bases, with 16 bases between. This CDR3 has 13 residues. CDR3 in amino acids: CASTGEGVRGYTF. CDR3 DNA: TGTGCCAGCACCGGAGAAGGGGTTCGTGGCTACACCTTC.

CDR3 protein: CASSLYSSNQPQHF. The CDR3 bases are TGCGCCAGCAGCCTATACAGTAGCAATCAGCCCCAGCATTTT. The chain has TRBV4-3 and TRBJ1-5; the D is unclear. V gave up 4 bases and J gave up 0 bases, with 7 bases separating them. CDR3 length: 14 amino acids. Germline V gives CDR1 LGHNA, CDR2 YSLEER.

The chain recombines TRBV7-6 with TRBJ2-3; possibly TRBD1 for D (6 bases). The germline gives CDR1 SGHVS, CDR2 FNYEAQ. The CDR3 consists of 16 residues. With 1 base removed from V and 1 base from J, the gap between germline ends came to 12 bases. The CDR3 region is CASSLVNAGGTDTQYF. The CDR3 DNA reads TGTGCCAGCAGCTTAGTAAACGCAGGGGGCACAGATACGCAGTATTTT.